In this sample, the clone carrying this T cell receptor beta chain turned up a few times. The data were obtained in a study of identical twins. The CDR3 is made up of 15 amino acids. CDR1 MNHNS and CDR2 SASEGT come from the germline V gene. Trimming shortened V by 7 bases and J by 3 bases, and 18 bases separated the two germline ends. A universal primer site was incorporated via template switching, and the cDNA contained unique molecular identifiers. Each CDR3 protein is one row after TCRdb ran MiXCR on the 5' RACE reads. The data show 200,000 to 300,000 distinct CDR3 sequences, with 5.5% to 7% seen just once and 3% to 4% held by the top ten. This sample was also put to use in a study of yellow fever vaccine responses in identical twins.

The chain links TRBV6-1 to TRBJ1-1; D is perhaps TRBD1 (5 bases). The sample consisted of memory (CD45RO+) T cells sorted from blood. The source is a woman aged 18-30 years in good health. This CDR3 reads CASTRPGGYDTEAFF. The DNA of the CDR3 is TGTGCCAGCACCCGCCCCGGGGGGTATGACACTGAAGCTTTCTTT.